This T cell receptor (beta chain) was obtained from a study of chemoradiotherapy in HPV16-positive cancers. The data were produced by immunoSEQ multiplex PCR, yet TCRdb's version contains in-frame clones alone and is incomplete. This sample has thousands of clones, with 80% found just once. CDR1 and CDR2 from the germline V gene are SGHVS and FQNEAQ. This CDR3 has 12 amino acids. Trimming took 5 bases from V and 5 from J, leaving 6 bases between them. The sample was acquired from a patient who underwent chemoradiotherapy. The chain couples TRBV7-8 to TRBJ1-4; the D is unclear. The receptor comes from a human donor with HPV-associated anogenital cancer. CDR3 DNA sequence: TGTGCCAGCAGCCAGGCCAATGAAAAACTGTTTTTT. It specifies CASSQANEKLFF. Full variable domain (missing parts from reference TRBV7-8 and TRBJ1-4): GAGVSQSPRYKVAKRGQDVALRCDPISGHVSLFWYQQALGQGPEFLTYFQNEAQLDKSGLPSDRFFAERPEGSVSTLKIQRTQQEDSAVYLCASSQANEKLFFGSGTQLSVL.